These 14 T cell receptor beta chains were sequenced from one sample in a study of blood T cell repertoires in COVID-19. Assay used: immunoSEQ multiplex PCR; TCRdb lists only in-frame clones, some missing. The sample contains 200,000 to 300,000 clones, 86% of which appear only once. Sequenced material: peripheral blood. The origin of the receptors is a woman aged 60-70 years who had recovered from COVID-19.

This chain connects TRBV29-1 to TRBJ2-5; 11 nucleotides match TRBD2. With V trimmed by 4 bases and J by 2 bases, 6 bases remained unmatched. The CDR3 has 15 residues. The germline CDR1 and CDR2 sequences are SQVTM and ANQGSEA. CDR3 region: CSVVLLAGAQETQYF. The CDR3 DNA follows: TGCAGCGTTGTATTACTAGCGGGGGCGCAAGAGACCCAGTACTTC.

The rearrangement uses TRBV7-3 and TRBJ2-1; tentatively, D is TRBD1 (5 bases). V lost 1 base and J lost 6, with 16 bases in between. Germline assignment: CDR1 SGHTA and CDR2 FQGTGA. The CDR3 covers 16 residues. The CDR3 DNA reads as TGTGCCAGCAGCTTAAGTGGAGACGGCAGGGCCAATGAGCAGTTCTTC. Translated, it gives CASSLSGDGRANEQFF.

This rearrangement joins TRBV5-4 to TRBJ2-1; 9 bases agree with TRBD1. The V gene end was trimmed by 3 bases and the J gene end by 6 bases; junction bases not matched to a gene: 4. CDR1 and CDR2 (germline): SGHNT, YYREEE (reference sequence). CDR3 length: 14 residues. CDR3 region: CASSWGDRANEQFF. The CDR3 bases are TGTGCCAGCAGCTGGGGGGACAGGGCCAATGAGCAGTTCTTC.

This CDR3 reads CASSWGPGLNPGEQYF. The CDR3 region has the DNA TGTGCCAGCAGCTGGGGCCCGGGACTTAATCCGGGCGAGCAGTACTTC. The gene calls are TRBV5-4 and TRBJ2-7; D might be TRBD2 (6 bases). V lost 3 bases and J 6 bases, leaving 22 bases between the germline ends. CDR3 length: 16 amino acids. Germline V gene data show CDR1 as SGHNT and CDR2 as YYREEE (reference sequence). Supplemented by reference TRBV5-4 and TRBJ2-7, the full variable domain reads ETGVTQSPTHLIKTRGQQVTLRCSSQSGHNTVSWYQQALGQGPQFIFQYYREEENGRGNFPPRFSGLQFPNYSSELNVNALELDDSALYLCASSWGPGLNPGEQYFGPGTRLTVT.

The V call is TRBV6-2 or TRBV6-3, the J call TRBJ2-1, with 10 positions matching TRBD2. Trimming at V came to 5 bases and at J to 8 bases, leaving 9 bases not matched to a gene. The CDR3 totals 15 residues. The V gene's germline CDR1 is MNHEY and CDR2 SVGEGT. The CDR3 region is CASSPSGGAVDEQFF. The CDR3 coding sequence is TGTGCCAGCAGTCCGAGCGGGGGGGCGGTCGATGAGCAGTTCTTC.

The chain uses TRBV11-3 and TRBJ1-5, with 7 bases lining up with TRBD1. Germline lookup yields CDR1 SGHNT and CDR2 YENEEA. The junction had 5 bases not matched to a gene; V was cut back by 0 bases and J by 0 bases. The CDR3 contains 17 residues. Here the CDR3 DNA reads TGTGCCAGCAGCTTAGATCAAGGGACAGATAGCAATCAGCCCCAGCATTTT. Protein product: CASSLDQGTDSNQPQHF.

The rearrangement links TRBV5-1 to TRBJ2-1; 11 bases agree with TRBD2. Per the germline V gene, CDR1 is SGHRS and CDR2 is YFSETQ. The CDR3 has 17 residues. V lost 2 bases to trimming and J lost 10 bases; unmatched junction nucleotides: 14. This CDR3 reads CASSFTPGLAVVGEQFF. The CDR3 DNA reads as TGCGCCAGCAGCTTCACACCGGGACTAGCGGTGGTTGGCGAGCAGTTCTTC.

The V gene is TRBV6-5, the J gene TRBJ2-5; a possible D gene is TRBD1 (6 bases). The CDR3 is 14 residues long. V shed 3 bases and J shed 2 bases, with 10 bases lying between them. Germline V gives CDR1 MNHEY, CDR2 SVGAGI. The CDR3 nucleotides read TGTGCCAGCAGTTATGGACAGCTTCAAGAGACCCAGTACTTC. This sequence encodes CASSYGQLQETQYF.

V gene TRBV3-1 (or the pseudogene TRBV3-2) combines with J gene TRBJ1-6; no reliable D call. The ends were cut back, 4 bases at V and 4 bases at J, with 20 bases in the middle. The CDR3 length is 18 residues. Germline lookup yields CDR1 LGHDT and CDR2 YNNKEL (reference sequence). The CDR3 DNA follows: TGTGCCAGCAGCCTCTCCGGATGGCACACGGGATATAATTCACCCCTCCACTTT. Translation gives CASSLSGWHTGYNSPLHF.

The chain uses TRBV15 and TRBJ1-2; D remains unclear. The germline V gene has CDR1 LNHNV and CDR2 YYDKDF (reference sequence). The CDR3 loop spans 18 amino acids. V dropped 0 bases and J dropped 0 bases, with 17 bases sitting between them. The CDR3 DNA reads as TGTGCCACCAGCAGAGATAACTCCGCGGTCGGGGCTAACTATGGCTACACCTTC. The encoded protein is CATSRDNSAVGANYGYTF.

The chain has TRBV6-6 and TRBJ1-3, with 10 nucleotides matching TRBD1. CDR1 and CDR2 (germline): MNHNY, SVGAGI (reference sequence). This CDR3 spans 18 amino acids. Trimming at V came to 5 bases and at J to 0 bases, leaving 10 bases not matched to a gene. CDR3 DNA sequence: TGTGCCAGCAGTCGAAAGGGACAGGGGTTATTCTCTGGAAACACCATATATTTT. It codes for CASSRKGQGLFSGNTIYF.

The chain combines TRBV5-5 with TRBJ1-5; 7 bases fit TRBD1. Trimming cost V 2 bases and J 5 bases; bases outside gene matches: 7. The CDR3 extends over 15 amino acids. Germline V gene data show CDR1 as SGHKS and CDR2 as YYEKEE (reference sequence). The CDR3 region is CASSFSGTVDQPQHF. CDR3 DNA: TGTGCCAGCAGCTTTTCCGGGACAGTTGATCAGCCCCAGCATTTT.

This rearrangement joins TRBV2 to TRBJ1-2, with 7 bases identical to TRBD1. There are 15 residues in the CDR3. Trimming cost V 11 bases and J 8 bases; bases outside gene matches: 20. Per the germline V gene, CDR1 is SNHLY and CDR2 is FYNNEI. As DNA, the CDR3 is TGTGCCTCCAAAGGGGACAGAATTACCAGGGGGGGCTACACCTTC. It yields the protein CASKGDRITRGGYTF.

The V call is TRBV12-3 or TRBV12-4, the J call TRBJ1-1; D remains unclear. The length of the CDR3 is 13 residues. Trimming took 5 bases from V and 0 from J, leaving 7 bases between them. The CDR3 nucleotides read TGTGCCAGCAGTCAACAACTGAACACTGAAGCTTTCTTT. Translated, it gives CASSQQLNTEAFF.